These 22 T cell receptor beta chains were sequenced from one sample in a study of T cell responses to AZD1222 COVID-19 vaccine. Produced via immunoSEQ multiplex PCR; TCRdb's table is partial and in-frame only. The data hold about 200,000 clones, with around nine tenths observed a single time. This material consisted of peripheral blood, taken on day 0 of AZD1222 vaccination. The receptors here all came from an adult in good health.

The V gene is TRBV18, the J gene TRBJ1-4; D remains ambiguous. This CDR3 is 15 amino acids long. The germline CDR1 and CDR2 sequences are KGHSH and LQKENI. V lost 2 bases to trimming and J lost 3 bases, with 10 bases between them. The CDR3 loop is CASSPTAVPNEKLFF. The CDR3 DNA is TGTGCCAGCTCACCAACAGCAGTTCCTAATGAAAAACTGTTTTTT.

This chain links TRBV7-9 with TRBJ2-1; D is perhaps TRBD1 (6 bases). CDR3 length equals 16 residues. V lost 0 bases to trimming and J lost 5 bases, with 14 bases between them. CDR1 SEHNR and CDR2 FQNEAQ come from the germline V gene (reference sequence). The DNA of the CDR3 is TGTGCCAGCAGCTTAGCTGACAGGACACGACACAATGAGCAGTTCTTC. Translated, it gives CASSLADRTRHNEQFF. Drawing the rest from reference TRBV7-9 and TRBJ2-1, the complete variable domain is DTGVSQNPRHKITKRGQNVTFRCDPISEHNRLYWYRQTLGQGPEFLTYFQNEAQLEKSRLLSDRFSAERPKGSFSTLEIQRTEQGDSAMYLCASSLADRTRHNEQFFGPGTRLTVL.

The rearrangement links TRBV7-2 to TRBJ2-7, with D maybe TRBD2 (6 bases). V was trimmed by 2 bases and J by 0 bases, leaving 17 bases between them. Germline V gene data show CDR1 as SGHTA and CDR2 as FQGNSA. CDR3 length: 17 residues. The CDR3 DNA reads as TGTGCCAGCAGCTTAATCGGCGGGGACCGTAGCTCCTACGAGCAGTACTTC. Translation gives CASSLIGGDRSSYEQYF.

V usage is TRBV16 and J usage is TRBJ1-3, with a tentative D call TRBD1 (5 bases). V was pared by 4 bases and J by 0 bases, with 10 bases between. This CDR3 comprises 15 residues. Germline V gene data show CDR1 as KGHSY and CDR2 as FQNENV. CDR3 sequence: CASSPYDSSGNTIYF. The CDR3 DNA is TGTGCCAGCAGCCCTTATGACAGCTCTGGAAACACCATATATTTT.

The V call is TRBV6-1, the J call TRBJ2-5; TRBD2 matches 7 bases. The trim removed 0 bases at V and 5 bases at J, leaving 6 bases unmatched. Germline V CDR1 and CDR2: MNHNS, SASEGT. This CDR3 comprises 15 residues. CDR3 sequence: CASSEAPAGTETQYF. CDR3 DNA: TGTGCCAGCAGTGAAGCGCCAGCGGGGACGGAGACCCAGTACTTC.

The rearrangement links TRBV5-4 to TRBJ1-5, with 7 bases matching TRBD1. In germline, CDR1 is SGHNT, CDR2 YYREEE (reference sequence). The CDR3 loop spans 15 amino acids. V trimming: 4 bases; J trimming: 3 bases; junction bases outside the gene matches: 7. The CDR3 region is CASSTQGQSNQPQHF. CDR3 nucleotide sequence: TGTGCCAGCAGCACCCAGGGACAGTCCAATCAGCCCCAGCATTTT.

The chain carries TRBV6-5 and TRBJ1-4, with TRBD1 as a possible D gene (6 bases). CDR1 is MNHEY and CDR2 is SVGAGI in the germline V gene. Trimming removed 5 bases at V and 5 bases at J, with 15 bases between. The CDR3 has 15 amino acids. As DNA, the CDR3 is TGTGCCAGCAGTCGCAGACAGGACCTCAATGAAAAACTGTTTTTT. As protein: CASSRRQDLNEKLFF.

This sequence joins TRBV29-1 and TRBJ1-5; D remains ambiguous. Germline loops: CDR1 SQVTM, CDR2 ANQGSEA. Trimming cost V 0 bases and J 7 bases, with 7 bases left between them. This CDR3 has 12 amino acids. The CDR3 nucleotides are TGCAGCGTTGAAGAGAGCGGCCAGCCCCAGCATTTT. Its translation: CSVEESGQPQHF.

V usage is TRBV12-5 and J usage is TRBJ2-7; D is undetermined. Per the germline V gene, CDR1 is LGHNT and CDR2 is FRNRAP. The CDR3 is made up of 13 amino acids. V was cut by 2 bases and J by 0 bases, with 5 bases left in between. The CDR3 bases are TGTGCTAGTGGTTTGTTAAACTCCTACGAGCAGTACTTC. It translates to CASGLLNSYEQYF.

The chain combines TRBV18 with TRBJ2-5; TRBD1 agrees at 8 bases. Germline V gene sequence: CDR1 KGHSH, CDR2 LQKENI. This CDR3 is 15 amino acids long. The ends lost 5 bases at V and 5 bases at J; junction bases unmatched: 10. CDR3 sequence: CASSDSTGVRETQYF. The CDR3 DNA follows: TGTGCCAGCTCAGACTCGACAGGGGTTAGGGAGACCCAGTACTTC.

The chain combines TRBV11-2 with TRBJ2-3; 8 bases fit TRBD1. Germline assignment: CDR1 SGHAT and CDR2 FQNNGV. The trim removed 5 bases at V and 1 base at J, leaving 8 bases unmatched. The CDR3 sequence is 16 residues long. In DNA form, the CDR3 reads TGTGCCAGCAGCCAGTTGACAGGGGATCGCACAGATACGCAGTATTTT. The encoded protein is CASSQLTGDRTDTQYF.

V is TRBV11-2 and J is TRBJ2-6; TRBD1 might be the D (5 bases). Germline CDR1 is SGHAT and CDR2 is FQNNGV. The CDR3 is 18 residues long. V was shortened by 5 bases and J by 1 base, with 18 bases between the two germline ends. The CDR3 DNA is TGTGCCAGCAGCCCAATCGGCAGGGCCCTTTCTGGGGCCAACGTCCTGACTTTC. It translates to CASSPIGRALSGANVLTF.

The chain employs TRBV5-6 and TRBJ2-7; 9 bases agree with TRBD1. Germline loops: CDR1 SGHDT, CDR2 YYEEEE. This CDR3 is built from 14 residues. V dropped 2 bases and J dropped 7; count of bases not matched to a gene: 7. The chain's CDR3 is CASSLGTGPLEQYF. As DNA, the CDR3 is TGTGCCAGCAGCTTAGGGACAGGGCCTCTGGAGCAGTACTTC. Filled out from reference TRBV5-6 and TRBJ2-7, the complete variable domain reads DAGVTQSPTHLIKTRGQQVTLRCSPKSGHDTVSWYQQALGQGPQFIFQYYEEEERQRGNFPDRFSGHQFPNYSSELNVNALLLGDSALYLCASSLGTGPLEQYFGPGTRLTVT.

V usage is TRBV30 and J usage is TRBJ1-1; D not resolved. Trimming took 7 bases from V and 6 from J, leaving 21 bases between them. Looked up from germline, CDR1 is GTSNPN and CDR2 is SVGIG (reference sequence). CDR3 length: 14 residues. The CDR3 DNA reads TGTGCCTTACAATTCTGGCGCAGGTCGGCTGAAGCTTTCTTT. Translating it yields CALQFWRRSAEAFF.

The chain has TRBV29-1 and TRBJ1-4; D is perhaps TRBD1 (6 bases). CDR3 length: 11 amino acids. Trimming shortened V by 5 bases and J by 8 bases, and 9 bases separated the two germline ends. Germline V gives CDR1 SQVTM, CDR2 ANQGSEA. Here the CDR3 DNA reads TGCAGCGTTAACAGGGACGAAAAACTGTTTTTT. Translated: CSVNRDEKLFF. The full variable domain, its missing parts supplied by reference TRBV29-1 and TRBJ1-4, is SAVISQKPSRDICQRGTSLTIQCQVDSQVTMMFWYRQQPGQSLTLIATANQGSEATYESGFVIDKFPISRPNLTFSTLTVSNMSPEDSSIYLCSVNRDEKLFFGSGTQLSVL.

The rearrangement joins TRBV30 to TRBJ1-1; no clear D gene. The V end was cut by 3 bases, the J end by 5 bases, with 19 bases between. This CDR3 spans 15 amino acids. Germline CDR1 and CDR2: GTSNPN and SVGIG (reference sequence). Here the CDR3 reads CAWSRGFQVGTEAFF. The CDR3, as DNA: TGTGCCTGGAGCCGAGGATTCCAGGTGGGTACTGAAGCTTTCTTT.

As regards this clone: The sample contains more than one DNA sequence encoding this CDR3. The V gene is TRBV12-3 or TRBV12-4, the J gene TRBJ1-2; possible D gene TRBD1, 5 bases. Trimming took off 4 bases at V and 8 bases at J, with 11 bases between the two ends. The CDR3 has 12 amino acids. The CDR3 DNA reads as TGTGCCAGCAGTTCGGGGGGAAGAGGCTACACCTTC. This encodes CASSSGGRGYTF.

The V gene is TRBV14, the J gene TRBJ1-5, with TRBD1 as a possible D gene (5 bases). The germline V gene has CDR1 SGHDN and CDR2 FVKESK. This CDR3 is built from 12 residues. V lost 4 bases and J 9 bases, leaving 10 bases between the germline ends. The CDR3 sequence is CASSLGAGPQHF. CDR3 sequence (DNA): TGTGCCAGCAGCCTTGGGGCCGGGCCCCAGCATTTT.

The genes are TRBV2 and TRBJ1-1; D remains ambiguous. The germline V gene encodes CDR1 SNHLY and CDR2 FYNNEI. The CDR3 is 11 amino acids. The germline V and J ends were trimmed by 6 bases and 0 bases, with 2 bases remaining between them. As DNA, the CDR3 is TGTGCCAGCAGATTGAACACTGAAGCTTTCTTT. Encoded protein: CASRLNTEAFF.

The chain has TRBV5-1 and TRBJ2-3; D gene unclear. This CDR3 contains 11 residues. Trimming stripped 3 bases from V and 4 bases from J, with 3 bases between. Germline-derived CDR1 and CDR2 are SGHRS and YFSETQ. The chain's CDR3 is CASSSSDTQYF. CDR3 DNA sequence: TGCGCCAGCAGCTCGTCAGATACGCAGTATTTT.

The V and J genes are TRBV30 and TRBJ1-3, with no clear D. Germline V gene data show CDR1 as GTSNPN and CDR2 as SVGIG (reference sequence). With 4 bases removed from V and 0 bases from J, the gap between germline ends came to 7 bases. CDR3 length: 13 residues. The CDR3 DNA reads as TGTGCCTGGATGGGGATCTCTGGAAACACCATATATTTT. Protein sequence: CAWMGISGNTIYF.

Only one count was recorded for this clone. The chain links TRBV6-1 to TRBJ2-5; the D is unclear. CDR1 and CDR2 (germline): MNHNS, SASEGT. Trimming removed 3 bases from V and 0 bases from J, with 2 bases in between. The CDR3 has 12 residues. CDR3 sequence (DNA): TGTGCCAGCAGTGATTACCAAGAGACCCAGTACTTC. Amino acids: CASSDYQETQYF.